The text below deals with one T cell receptor beta chain. The data belong to a study of immune reconstitution after stem cell transplant in scleroderma. One entry per CDR3 protein results from TCRdb running MiXCR on the RT-PCR reads. Among around 5,000 distinct CDR3 sequences, about 9.2% were seen once, and the ten largest hold less than 5.5%. J gave up 4 bases and V 1 base, and 4 bases lay outside the gene matches. This CDR3 region has 16 residues. CDR1 is SGHTA, CDR2 FQGNSA, per germline. The clonotype originates from a male donor with systemic sclerosis. Sample collection was performed before or after autologous hematopoietic stem cell transplantation (not recorded which). The chain employs TRBV7-2 and TRBJ2-3; TRBD2 aligns across 11 bases. As DNA, the CDR3 is TGTGCCAGCAGCTTAGTAGCGGGGGGGGACGCAGATACGCAGTATTTT. It translates to CASSLVAGGDADTQYF.